This is a list of T cell receptor beta chains from one sample in a study of cytomegalovirus exposure and HLA in healthy donors. Data came from immunoSEQ multiplex PCR; TCRdb stores just in-frame clones and leaves some out. The sample lists some 110,000 clones, 50% to 75% seen once, with about 8.9% in the top ten. Input material: PBMCs. The receptors were gathered from a woman in her thirties or forties in good health and CMV-seropositive. Both conserved end residues are trimmed from each CDR3. The order of the fields is CDR3 protein, J gene, D gene, V gene. A D gene is named only where the DNA matches it firmly.

ASSSPTAKSSYEQY	TRBJ2-7	NA	TRBV27
ASSISGTGQNEQF	TRBJ2-1	TRBD1	TRBV7-9
ASSIAGVGANVLT	TRBJ2-6	TRBD2	TRBV9
ASSPLVGRIDGQPQH	TRBJ1-5	NA	TRBV7-6
AISDQAGRHGGYT	TRBJ1-2	NA	TRBV10-3
ASGATDTQY	TRBJ2-3	NA	TRBV6-6
ASSSTTGGEAYNEQF	TRBJ2-1	TRBD1	TRBV5-8
ASSPRTSGIGYEQY	TRBJ2-7	TRBD2	TRBV7-6
ASSLRDRYTEAF	TRBJ1-1	TRBD1	TRBV5-1
ASSQDIEAEQY	TRBJ2-7	NA	TRBV14
ASWRLTSGGPRGGYEQY	TRBJ2-7	TRBD2	TRBV30
ASSYGQGAYGYT	TRBJ1-2	TRBD1	TRBV6-6
ASSLGHLAAEAF	TRBJ1-1	NA	TRBV5-4
ASDRSGRDYEQY	TRBJ2-7	NA	TRBV21-1
ASTPTGPKEAF	TRBJ1-1	NA	TRBV19
ASSGAAYEQY	TRBJ2-7	NA	TRBV27
ASSVGSNSALDTQY	TRBJ2-3	NA	TRBV9
ASSQTGGYT	TRBJ1-2	TRBD1	TRBV18
ASSVGRTGEQY	TRBJ2-7	TRBD1	TRBV5-1
ASRGGQGTDTQY	TRBJ2-3	TRBD1	TRBV6-1
ASSVGGTSLDTQY	TRBJ2-3	TRBD2	TRBV9
ASSVVRNTEAF	TRBJ1-1	NA	TRBV2
ASTGTVKETQY	TRBJ2-5	TRBD1	TRBV28
ASSLRDMDTEAF	TRBJ1-1	NA	TRBV7-9
ASSQGSSGLGQETQY	TRBJ2-5	TRBD2	TRBV4-1
SAVSRDRSSHTEAF	TRBJ1-1	TRBD1	TRBV29-1
ASSERTGSNQPQH	TRBJ1-5	TRBD1	TRBV2
SVESGGGYGYT	TRBJ1-2	NA	TRBV29-1
SVDVGGARSTEAF	TRBJ1-1	TRBD1	TRBV29-1
ASSKEVSGEWHTGELF	TRBJ2-2	NA	TRBV21-1
ARNPQGERAGELF	TRBJ2-2	TRBD1	TRBV5-1
ASSLGQDTYGYP	TRBJ1-2	NA	TRBV5-4
ASSLKGGLAANTGELF	TRBJ2-2	NA	TRBV7-3
ASSFTGEVNYGYT	TRBJ1-2	TRBD1	TRBV5-1
ASSQGTQRRYEQY	TRBJ2-7	NA	TRBV14
AISLRDRGTEAF	TRBJ1-1	TRBD1	TRBV10-3
ASSAGTSSEQY	TRBJ2-7	TRBD2	TRBV9
ASSPGISFSGAFDSYNEQF	TRBJ2-1	NA	TRBV5-1
ASSPAGDRGGYGYT	TRBJ1-2	TRBD1	TRBV5-1
AIHRGGSNQPQH	TRBJ1-5	TRBD1	TRBV28
ASSGLVGDTQY	TRBJ2-3	TRBD2	TRBV6-5
ASSRRQGGGNTIY	TRBJ1-3	TRBD1	TRBV6-5